Below, 2 T cell receptor beta chains from the same sample are listed, as sequenced in a study of blood T cell repertoires in COVID-19. Using immunoSEQ multiplex PCR, the repertoire was profiled, and TCRdb retains in-frame clones only, with some absent. The data hold about 120,000 clones, with more than 75% observed a single time. Sequencing used peripheral blood. The source of these receptors is a man aged 35-49 years with acute or convalescent COVID-19.

The chain has TRBV7-8 and TRBJ2-2; tentative D call: TRBD1 (7 bases). V was clipped by 4 bases and J by 5 bases, with 11 bases between them. This CDR3 region has 14 residues. Germline V gene lookup returns CDR1 SGHVS and CDR2 FQNEAQ. Here the CDR3 reads CASSSPGGTGELFF. CDR3 nucleotides: TGTGCCAGCAGCTCCCCAGGGGGGACCGGGGAGCTGTTTTTT.

This clone was observed a handful of times. V usage is TRBV11-2 and J usage is TRBJ1-1; 8 nucleotides align to TRBD1. The V gene's germline CDR1 is SGHAT and CDR2 FQNNGV. The CDR3 spans 16 residues. V dropped 5 bases and J dropped 7; count of bases not matched to a gene: 15. The CDR3 sequence is CASSVSAGTGWVEAFF. DNA for the CDR3: TGTGCCAGCAGCGTCTCCGCAGGGACAGGTTGGGTTGAAGCTTTCTTT. The variable domain in full, completed from reference TRBV11-2 and TRBJ1-1, reads EAGVAQSPRYKIIEKRQSVAFWCNPISGHATLYWYQQILGQGPKLLIQFQNNGVVDDSQLPKDRFSAERLKGVDSTLKIQPAKLEDSAVYLCASSVSAGTGWVEAFFGQGTRLTVV.